The rows below give T cell receptor beta chains drawn from one sample of a study of blood T cell repertoires in COVID-19. Libraries were prepared by immunoSEQ multiplex PCR; TCRdb keeps only in-frame clonotypes and omits some of them. The data contain about 100,000 clones, 88% of them singletons. Sequencing input: peripheral blood. These TCRs come from a human donor in a cohort sampled during active COVID-19. CDR3s include the opening cysteine and the closing phenylalanine or tryptophan. D genes are given only for firm matches. Rows give clone size only sometimes, using once, few, many, or a class for an expanded clone.

D | J | V | size | DNA | CDR3
. | TRBJ2-5 | TRBV5-1 | . | TGCGCCAGCAGCCAAAACGCTGGAGAAGAGACCCAGTACTTC | CASSQNAGEETQYF
. | TRBJ1-1 | TRBV5-5 | once | TGTGCCAGCAGCTCGACCCTATTGGACCAGGGGCTTGGGATGAACACTGAAGCTTTCTTT | CASSSTLLDQGLGMNTEAFF
. | TRBJ2-1 | TRBV16 | . | TGTGCCAGCAGCCAATTTCTCCAAACAGGGACCAATGAGCAGTTCTTC | CASSQFLQTGTNEQFF
. | TRBJ1-1 | TRBV2 | . | TGTGCCAGCATCACAGATAGGAACACTGAAGCTTTCTTT | CASITDRNTEAFF
TRBD2 | TRBJ2-2 | TRBV7-7 | . | TGTGCCAGCAGCTTAGAGGGACTAGCGTCCGGGGAGCTGTTTTTT | CASSLEGLASGELFF
. | TRBJ2-5 | TRBV3-1/TRBV3-2 | . | TGTGCCAGCAAAGGTGTGGCCAAGACAGGAAAGAAAGAGACCCAGTACTTC | CASKGVAKTGKKETQYF
TRBD1 | TRBJ1-6 | TRBV28 | . | TGTGCCAGCAGTTTACCGGACAGGGTCGGCTCACCCCTCCACTTT | CASSLPDRVGSPLHF
. | TRBJ1-5 | TRBV7-9 | . | TGTGCCAGCAGCTCGGACATCAATCAGCCCCAGCATTTT | CASSSDINQPQHF
. | TRBJ1-1 | TRBV11-2 | . | TGTGCCAGCAGCCCACTCATAGAAGCTTTCTTT | CASSPLIEAFF
TRBD1 | TRBJ1-5 | TRBV5-8 | . | TGTGCCAGCAGCGACAGGGTCGGAAATCAGCCCCAGCATTTT | CASSDRVGNQPQHF
TRBD1 | TRBJ1-2 | TRBV5-1 | . | TGCGCCAGCAGCTCCGACAGGGGTAACTATGGCTACACCTTC | CASSSDRGNYGYTF
TRBD2 | TRBJ2-1 | TRBV28 | few | TGTGCCAGCACCCTTTCCACCCTTAGCGGGAGTTATGAGCAGTTCTTC | CASTLSTLSGSYEQFF
TRBD1 | TRBJ1-4 | TRBV5-1 | . | TGCGCCAGCAGCTTGGAGGGACAGGGGGAACTGTTTTTT | CASSLEGQGELFF
TRBD2 | TRBJ2-1 | TRBV7-9 | . | TGTGCCAGCAGACCCTCTAGCGGGGGTCAGTTCTTC | CASRPSSGGQFF
TRBD2 | TRBJ2-1 | TRBV29-1 | . | TGCAGCGTTGCAGGGCTAGCGGGAGGGCCCTACAATGAGCAGTTCTTC | CSVAGLAGGPYNEQFF
TRBD1 | TRBJ1-3 | TRBV7-2 | . | TGTGCCAGCGGGACAGGGAGAACTGGAAACACCATATATTTT | CASGTGRTGNTIYF
TRBD2 | TRBJ2-1 | TRBV5-1 | . | TGCGCCAGCAGCTTAGGCCTAGCGGAAATCAATGAGCAGTTCTTC | CASSLGLAEINEQFF
. | TRBJ1-5 | TRBV27 | . | TGTGCCAGCAGTTTTAACCGGAGAAGCAATCAGCCCCAGCATTTT | CASSFNRRSNQPQHF
. | TRBJ1-3 | TRBV19 | . | TGTGCCACAAGAGAGGATGGAACTGGAAACACCATATATTTT | CATREDGTGNTIYF
. | TRBJ1-1 | TRBV6-5 | few | TGTGCCAGCAGTAGACCGGGACAAAACACTGAAGCTTTCTTT | CASSRPGQNTEAFF
TRBD2 | TRBJ2-3 | TRBV6-4 | . | TGTGCCAGCAGTACTAGCGGGAGGTACACAGATACGCAGTATTTT | CASSTSGRYTDTQYF
TRBD2 | TRBJ2-2 | TRBV6-6 | . | TGTGCCAGCATTTTTCTAGCGGGAGGTTACACCGGGGAGCTGTTTTTT | CASIFLAGGYTGELFF
TRBD2 | TRBJ2-1 | TRBV7-9 | . | TGTGCCAGCAGCCCCGGGAGACTAGCTGTCTACAATGAGCAGTTCTTC | CASSPGRLAVYNEQFF
. | TRBJ2-3 | TRBV24-1 | . | TGTGCCACCAGTGATTGGGCGGGGTTTAGCACAGATACGCAGTATTTT | CATSDWAGFSTDTQYF